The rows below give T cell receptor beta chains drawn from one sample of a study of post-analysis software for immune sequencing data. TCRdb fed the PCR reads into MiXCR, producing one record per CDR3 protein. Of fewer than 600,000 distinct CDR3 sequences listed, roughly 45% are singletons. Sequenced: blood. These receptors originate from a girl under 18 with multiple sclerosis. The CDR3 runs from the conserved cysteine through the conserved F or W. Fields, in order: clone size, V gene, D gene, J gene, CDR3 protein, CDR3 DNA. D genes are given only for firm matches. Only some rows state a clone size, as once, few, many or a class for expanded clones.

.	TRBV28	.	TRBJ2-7	CASSLVRTEQYF	TGTGCCAGCAGTTTGGTAAGGACCGAGCAGTACTTC
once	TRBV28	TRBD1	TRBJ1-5	CTTGTGFVQPQHF	TGTACCACCGGGACAGGGTTTGTCCAGCCCCAGCATTTT
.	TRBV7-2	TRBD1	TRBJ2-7	CASSPRQGAHEQYF	TGTGCCAGCAGCCCTCGACAGGGGGCCCACGAGCAGTACTTC
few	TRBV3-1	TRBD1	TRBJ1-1	CASSAPLYRGHGEAFF	TGTGCCAGCAGCGCCCCCCTCTACAGGGGGCACGGTGAAGCTTTCTTT
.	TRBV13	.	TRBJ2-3	CASSPQGRIPADTQYF	TGTGCCAGCAGCCCCCAGGGTCGGATACCGGCAGATACGCAGTATTTT
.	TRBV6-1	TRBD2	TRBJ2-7	CASSPLGVGSGSIHEQYF	TGTGCCAGCAGTCCCCTGGGGGTTGGTAGCGGGAGTATCCACGAGCAGTACTTC
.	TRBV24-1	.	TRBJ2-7	CATSEGGGTYEQYF	TGTGCCACCAGTGAAGGCGGCGGGACCTACGAGCAGTACTTC
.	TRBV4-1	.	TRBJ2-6	CASSQEGNRWANVLTF	TGCGCCAGCAGCCAAGAAGGTAATCGGTGGGCCAACGTCCTGACTTTC
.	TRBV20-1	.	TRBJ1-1	CSANPTGNTEAFF	TGCAGTGCGAACCCGACAGGAAATACTGAAGCTTTCTTT
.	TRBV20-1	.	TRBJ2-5	CSARSDHVETQYF	TGCAGTGCTAGAAGCGACCACGTAGAGACCCAGTACTTC
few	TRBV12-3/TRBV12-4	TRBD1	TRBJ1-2	CASSFLGGGYGYTF	TGTGCCAGCAGTTTCCTAGGGGGCGGGTATGGCTACACCTTC
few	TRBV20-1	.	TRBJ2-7	CSARDWRSAGARYEQYF	TGCAGTGCTAGAGATTGGCGGAGCGCGGGGGCACGGTACGAGCAGTACTTC
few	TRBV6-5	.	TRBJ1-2	CASSYTTRSGYTF	TGTGCCAGCAGTTACACGACAAGGAGTGGCTACACCTTC
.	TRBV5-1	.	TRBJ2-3	CASSLGPESTDTQYF	TGCGCCAGCAGCTTGGGGCCGGAATCCACAGATACGCAGTATTTT
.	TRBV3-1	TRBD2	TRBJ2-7	CASSQGRVLAGFHEQYF	TGTGCCAGCAGCCAGGGAAGGGTACTAGCGGGTTTCCACGAGCAGTACTTC
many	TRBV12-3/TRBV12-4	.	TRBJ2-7	CASSLAGVSYEQYF	TGCGCCAGCAGCTTGGCCGGCGTCTCCTACGAGCAGTACTTC
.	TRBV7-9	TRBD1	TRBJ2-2	CASSWDRPNTGELFF	TGTGCCAGCAGTTGGGACAGACCGAACACCGGGGAGCTGTTTTTT
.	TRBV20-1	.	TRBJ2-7	CSARGPDFSYEQYF	TGCAGTGCTAGAGGCCCGGACTTCTCCTACGAGCAGTACTTC
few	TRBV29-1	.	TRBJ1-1	CSGLETEAFF	TGCAGCGGCCTAGAGACTGAAGCTTTCTTT
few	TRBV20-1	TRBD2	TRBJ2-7	CSASLGTSSYEQYF	TGCAGTGCTAGCCTTGGGACTAGTAGCTACGAGCAGTACTTC
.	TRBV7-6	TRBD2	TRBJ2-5	CASSLSGRAGETQYF	TGTGCCAGCAGCTTATCCGGGAGGGCCGGGGAGACCCAGTACTTC
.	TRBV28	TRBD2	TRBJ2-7	CASGTSEYEQYF	TGTGCCAGCGGGACTAGCGAGTACGAGCAGTACTTC
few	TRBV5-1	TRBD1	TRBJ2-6	CASRFQGTGSSGANVLTF	TGCGCCAGCAGATTTCAAGGGACAGGGAGCTCTGGGGCCAACGTCCTGACTTTC
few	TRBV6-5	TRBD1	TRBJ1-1	CASSSQGATTEAFF	TGTGCCAGCAGTTCGCAGGGGGCGACTACTGAAGCTTTCTTT
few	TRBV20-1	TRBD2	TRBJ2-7	CSARGTSGKALIYEQYF	TGCAGTGCTAGAGGGACTAGCGGGAAGGCGCTTATCTACGAGCAGTACTTC
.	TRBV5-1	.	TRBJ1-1	CASSLGESEAFF	TGCGCCAGCAGCTTGGGGGAGAGTGAAGCTTTCTTT
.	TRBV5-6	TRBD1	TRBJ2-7	CASWRDRVDEQYF	TGTGCCAGCTGGCGGGACAGGGTTGATGAGCAGTACTTC
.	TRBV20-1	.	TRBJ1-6	CSAQEAASNSPLHF	TGCAGTGCCCAAGAGGCGGCTTCTAATTCACCCCTCCACTTT
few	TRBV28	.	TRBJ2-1	CASSSPGSYSYNEQFF	TGTGCCAGCAGTAGCCCCGGGAGCTACTCCTACAATGAGCAGTTCTTC
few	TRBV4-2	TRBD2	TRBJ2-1	CASSQDGTSGRKNEQFF	TGTGCCAGCAGCCAAGATGGGACTAGCGGGAGGAAGAATGAGCAGTTCTTC
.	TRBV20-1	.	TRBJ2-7	CSAEPGRPYEQYF	TGCAGTGCTGAACCGGGACGCCCCTACGAGCAGTACTTC
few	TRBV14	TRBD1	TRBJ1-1	CASSLGTAMNTEAFF	TGTGCCAGCAGCCTGGGGACAGCCATGAACACTGAAGCTTTCTTT
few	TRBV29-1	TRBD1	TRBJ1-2	CSVPDRVYGYTF	TGCAGCGTACCCGACAGGGTTTATGGCTACACCTTC
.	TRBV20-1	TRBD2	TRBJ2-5	CSASLAGGETQYF	TGCAGTGCTAGTCTAGCGGGAGGAGAGACCCAGTACTTC
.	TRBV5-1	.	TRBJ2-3	CASSRLGGTQYF	TGCGCCAGCAGCCGACTGGGGGGTACGCAGTATTTT
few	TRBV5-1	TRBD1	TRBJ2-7	CASSLSFVGTGGEQYF	TGCGCCAGCAGCTTGAGCTTCGTGGGGACAGGGGGCGAGCAGTACTTC
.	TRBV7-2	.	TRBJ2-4	CASSLGTYHKNIQYF	TGTGCCAGCAGCTTAGGGACTTACCACAAAAACATTCAGTACTTC
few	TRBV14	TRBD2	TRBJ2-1	CASSQELGAGVREQFF	TGTGCCAGCAGCCAAGAATTGGGAGCGGGAGTTAGGGAGCAGTTCTTC
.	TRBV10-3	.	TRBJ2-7	CAIRPGTTDYEQYF	TGTGCCATCAGGCCCGGGACCACCGACTACGAGCAGTACTTC
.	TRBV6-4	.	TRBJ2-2	CASSDEAATGERFF	TGTGCCAGCAGTGACGAGGCGGCCACCGGGGAGCGGTTTTTT
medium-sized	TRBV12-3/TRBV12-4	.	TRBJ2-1	CASSLWYEQFF	TGTGCCAGCAGTTTATGGTATGAGCAGTTCTTC
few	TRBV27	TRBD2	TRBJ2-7	CASSLGGRETYEQYF	TGTGCCAGCAGTTTAGGCGGGAGGGAGACCTACGAGCAGTACTTC
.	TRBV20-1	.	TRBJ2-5	CSARWAVGRTQYF	TGCAGTGCTAGGTGGGCGGTCGGTAGGACCCAGTACTTC
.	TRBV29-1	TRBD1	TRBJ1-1	CSVPTHLDRAEAFF	TGCAGCGTTCCCACCCACTTGGACAGGGCTGAAGCTTTCTTT
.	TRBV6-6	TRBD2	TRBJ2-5	CASRPPTSGSGEQYF	TGTGCCAGCAGGCCACCTACTAGCGGGAGTGGAGAGCAGTACTTC
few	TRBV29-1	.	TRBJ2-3	CSVEFSGKGDTQYF	TGCAGCGTTGAATTCTCAGGGAAGGGAGATACGCAGTATTTT
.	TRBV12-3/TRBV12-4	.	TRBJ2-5	CASSWGEGETQYF	TGTGCCAGCAGCTGGGGCGAGGGGGAGACCCAGTACTTC
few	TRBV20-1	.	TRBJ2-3	CSARETRGTDTQYF	TGCAGTGCTAGAGAGACGAGGGGAACAGATACGCAGTATTTT
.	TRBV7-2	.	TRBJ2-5	CASSLSIGRKETQYF	TGTGCCAGCAGCTTAAGTATCGGGCGAAAAGAGACCCAGTACTTC
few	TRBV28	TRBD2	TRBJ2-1	CASSLLASGKGEQFF	TGTGCCAGCAGTTTATTGGCTAGCGGGAAGGGTGAGCAGTTCTTC
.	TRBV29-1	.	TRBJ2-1	CSGMRRGGNEQFF	TGCAGCGGCATGAGGCGAGGGGGGAATGAGCAGTTCTTC
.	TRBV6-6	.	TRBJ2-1	CASSYSGTLSWEQFF	TGTGCCAGCAGTTACTCCGGGACACTTTCATGGGAGCAGTTCTTC
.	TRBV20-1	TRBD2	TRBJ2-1	CSASHLAGATYNEQFF	TGCAGTGCTTCCCACTTAGCGGGAGCAACCTACAATGAGCAGTTCTTC
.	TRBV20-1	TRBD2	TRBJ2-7	CSARVGTSDEQYF	TGCAGTGCTAGAGTAGGGACTAGCGACGAGCAGTACTTC
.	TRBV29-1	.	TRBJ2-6	CSVQDARGRSSGANVLTF	TGCAGCGTTCAAGACGCCCGGGGCCGCAGCTCTGGGGCCAACGTCCTGACTTTC
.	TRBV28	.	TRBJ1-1	CASSSLRGGVEAFF	TGTGCCAGCAGTTCCCTTCGGGGGGGGGTAGAAGCTTTCTTT
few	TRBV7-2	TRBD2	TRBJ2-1	CASSSGLAGQQFF	TGTGCCAGCAGCTCGGGACTAGCGGGCCAGCAGTTCTTC
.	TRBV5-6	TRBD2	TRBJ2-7	CASSLGGGGVYEQYF	TGTGCCAGCAGCTTGGGGGGGGGAGGGGTCTACGAGCAGTACTTC
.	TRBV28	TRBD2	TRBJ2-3	CASSPTGPSGGGDTQYF	TGTGCCAGCAGTCCGACCGGGCCTAGCGGGGGGGGTGATACGCAGTATTTT
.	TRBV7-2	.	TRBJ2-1	CASSLASSMGEQFF	TGTGCCAGCAGCTTGGCTAGCTCAATGGGTGAGCAGTTCTTC